The next 21 T cell receptor beta chains were all read from a single sample in a study of metastatic and nonmetastatic thyroid tumors. TCRdb re-called the PCR reads via MiXCR. The profile covers about 15,000 clones, with about 4% appearing a single time and roughly a quarter taken by the ten largest. All patients were treatment-naive before thyroid surgery. The specimen was tumor tissue. These receptors all come from a female donor with papillary thyroid cancer or a benign thyroid nodule (not recorded which). Some clones in this sample may be carry-over from other donors' samples.

The chain carries TRBV6-1 and TRBJ2-1; 7 bases align to TRBD2. J was trimmed by 1 base and V by 0 bases; bases with no gene match: 3. The germline gives CDR1 MNHNS, CDR2 SASEGT. CDR3 length equals 16 residues. This CDR3 is CASSEAGRESYNEQFF. CDR3 coding DNA: TGTGCCAGCAGTGAAGCGGGGCGGGAGTCCTACAATGAGCAGTTCTTC.

As regards this clone: This likely comes from a read error, as the CDR3 has no conserved phenylalanine or tryptophan at its end. The DNA is omitted, as the CDR3 cannot be located on it reliably, and the CDR3 follows TCRdb's listing. J is TRBJ1-2 and V is TRBV6-1; TRBD1 is the table's D call and was not checked against the DNA. The CDR3 length is 12 residues, termini included. Germline loops: CDR1 MNHNS, CDR2 SASEGT. The CDR3 sequence: CSSGNINGQGLI.

This clone was recorded many times. The rearrangement joins TRBV6-1 to TRBJ1-3, with TRBD1 matching over 7 bases. The CDR3 length is 16 residues. The germline gives CDR1 MNHNS, CDR2 SASEGT. V was pared by 0 bases and J by 8 bases, with 10 bases of the junction left unmatched. CDR3 sequence reads: CASSEAGGAGRDTIYF. The DNA for the CDR3 is TGTGCCAGCAGTGAAGCAGGGGGCGCCGGAAGGGACACCATATATTTT.

This clone appeared a few times. The chain couples TRBV27 to TRBJ2-6; possible D gene TRBD2, 5 bases. This CDR3 spans 20 amino acids. Germline loops: CDR1 MNHEY, CDR2 SMNVEV (reference sequence). Between the trimmed V and J ends, which lost 5 bases and 0 bases, there was a span of 23 bases. The CDR3 spells CASSPNGRRGASSGANVLTF. In DNA form, the CDR3 reads TGTGCCAGCAGTCCCAACGGCCGTCGGGGTGCGAGCTCTGGGGCCAACGTCCTGACTTTC.

V is TRBV2 and J is TRBJ1-1; possibly TRBD1 for D (5 bases). The germline V and J ends were trimmed by 6 bases and 3 bases, with 14 bases remaining between them. The CDR3 is 14 amino acids. Germline CDR1 and CDR2: SNHLY and FYNNEI. CDR3 amino acids: CASSRELTDTEAFF. The DNA of the CDR3 is TGTGCCAGCAGCAGAGAATTGACAGACACTGAAGCTTTCTTT.

This clone counts as medium-sized. This rearrangement joins TRBV7-3 to TRBJ2-1; D possibly corresponds to TRBD1 (6 bases). V was pared by 5 bases and J by 6 bases, with 20 bases between. Germline CDR1 reads SGHTA; CDR2 reads FQGTGA. This CDR3 has 16 amino acids. For the CDR3, the DNA is TGTGCCAGCAGCACACTAAGACAGGTTGGGGGCAATGAGCAGTTCTTC. Amino acid sequence: CASSTLRQVGGNEQFF.

The table lists this clone with a few counts. The rearrangement joins TRBV12-3 or TRBV12-4 to TRBJ1-3; D unclear. V was cut by 6 bases and J by 4 bases, with 7 bases left in between. The CDR3 extends over 12 amino acids. CDR3 in DNA: TGTGCCAGCAGCCCCGTCGGAAACACCATATATTTT. Its translation: CASSPVGNTIYF.

The sample holds a few counts of this clone. This chain links TRBV15 with TRBJ1-2, with D hard to call. The V gene lost 1 base and the J gene lost 2 bases, with 8 bases spanning the gap. CDR1 and CDR2 (germline): LNHNV, YYDKDF (reference sequence). The CDR3 has 14 residues. The DNA for the CDR3 is TGTGCCACCAGCAGAGCAGGCTTCAACTATGGCTACACCTTC. As protein: CATSRAGFNYGYTF.

This clone was detected a few times. The junction departs from the called germline gene at one end, perhaps through a read error. The chain recombines TRBV7-2 with TRBJ2-7, with a tentative D call TRBD1 (5 bases). CDR1 is SGHTA, CDR2 FQGNSA, per germline. This CDR3 is 14 amino acids long. The CDR3, as DNA: TGCGCCAGCAGCTTGGTAGCAGGGTACTACGAGCAGTACTTC. Its protein product is CASSLVAGYYEQYF.

The table lists this clone with a few counts. V is TRBV12-3 or TRBV12-4 and J is TRBJ2-7; D possibly corresponds to TRBD2 (5 bases). The CDR3 is 13 residues long. The V end lost 7 bases, the J end lost 0 bases, and 10 bases lay between the germline ends. The CDR3 region is CASNLGSSYEQYF. In nucleotides, the CDR3 is TGTGCCAGCAATCTGGGGAGCTCCTACGAGCAGTACTTC.

This clone has a handful of counts. Given a much more abundant clone one base away, this may be a read error. The chain employs TRBV28 and TRBJ1-2; 10 positions agree with TRBD1. Per the germline V gene, CDR1 is MDHEN and CDR2 is SYDVKM. This CDR3 contains 17 residues. CDR3 bases: TGTTCCAGCAGCCAAAAGGGCCCGGGACAGGGGAAGGATGGCTACACCTTC. As protein: CSSSQKGPGQGKDGYTF.

The table lists this clone with a few counts. V is TRBV12-5 and J is TRBJ2-3; 8 nucleotides line up with TRBD2. J was trimmed by 5 bases and V by 5 bases; bases with no gene match: 9. CDR3 length: 15 residues. Per germline, CDR1 LGHNT and CDR2 FRNRAP. The CDR3 loop is CASGHAGGREDTQYF. The CDR3, as DNA: TGTGCTAGTGGTCACGCGGGGGGACGGGAAGATACGCAGTATTTT.

By frequency in the sample, this clone is large. The rearrangement joins TRBV6-1 to TRBJ2-2; 11 bases agree with TRBD2. With V trimmed by 5 bases and J by 5 bases, 10 bases remained unmatched. CDR1 and CDR2 (germline): MNHNS, SASEGT. The CDR3 runs 17 residues. CDR3 bases: TGTGCCAGCAGTTACGGGCTAGCGGGAGGTGAGACCGGGGAGCTGTTTTTT. It is translated as CASSYGLAGGETGELFF.

The chain combines TRBV12-3 or TRBV12-4 with TRBJ2-1; 12 nucleotides agree with TRBD1. V gave up 1 base and J gave up 5 bases; unmatched junction bases: 9. This CDR3 region has 18 residues. CDR3 sequence reads: CASSLEGWGQGADNEQFF. Here the CDR3 DNA reads TGTGCCAGCAGTTTAGAAGGGTGGGGACAGGGGGCGGACAATGAGCAGTTCTTC.

With respect to this clone: This may come from a read error, since a much larger clone is one base off. At the DNA level, this CDR3 is encoded by other sequences in the same sample as well. The chain is built from TRBV6-1 and TRBJ2-3; no reliable D call. The CDR3 has 12 residues. The V gene's germline CDR1 is MNHNS and CDR2 SASEGT. The CDR3 loop is CASSERVDTQYF. The CDR3, as DNA: TGTGCCAGCAGTGAAAGAGTAGATACGCAGTACTTT.

The CDR3 sequence is CASSSDGTEETQYF. CDR3 nucleotides: TGTGCCAGCAGCTCAGACGGAACGGAAGAGACCCAGTACTTC. The chain couples TRBV6-2 or TRBV6-3 to TRBJ2-5; D ambiguous. CDR1 is MNHEY and CDR2 is SVGEGT in the germline V gene. The CDR3 extends over 14 amino acids. V lost 6 bases to trimming and J lost 3 bases, with 14 bases between them.

The genes are TRBV28 and TRBJ1-2; 9 positions agree with TRBD1. The CDR3 length is 14 residues. With V trimmed by 7 bases and J by 5 bases, 8 bases remained unmatched. The V gene's germline CDR1 is MDHEN and CDR2 SYDVKM. The CDR3 bases are TGTGCCAGCAAACTCGGGACAGGGCATTATGGCTACACCTTC. Translated: CASKLGTGHYGYTF.

The sample holds a few counts of this clone. The chain has TRBV6-5 and TRBJ1-6; the D gene is possibly TRBD1 (5 bases). The germline V gene encodes CDR1 MNHEY and CDR2 SVGAGI. This CDR3 is 14 amino acids long. V was pared by 2 bases and J by 7 bases, with 9 bases between. The CDR3 DNA reads as TGTGCCAGCAGTTACGTAGGGACCAATTCACCCCTCCACTTT. Protein: CASSYVGTNSPLHF.

The chain is built from TRBV19 and TRBJ1-1; no clear D gene. V lost 5 bases, J lost 5 bases, and 12 bases lay in between. Germline loops: CDR1 LNHDA, CDR2 SQIVND (reference sequence). This CDR3 has 13 residues. CDR3 bases: TGTGCCAGTAGTTTGCGGGAGATGACTGAAGCTTTCTTT. Its translation is CASSLREMTEAFF.

The rearrangement uses TRBV20-1 and TRBJ2-7; no reliable D call. This CDR3 comprises 14 residues. Trimming removed 2 bases at V and 3 bases at J, with 14 bases between. CDR1 is DFQATT and CDR2 is SNEGSKA in the germline V gene (reference sequence). CDR3 DNA: TGCAGTGCTAGAAGTTGGCGGTACCTCTACGAGCAGTACTTC. Protein product: CSARSWRYLYEQYF.

This clone was observed a handful of times. The chain carries TRBV5-1 and TRBJ2-7; 7 nucleotides agree with TRBD1. This CDR3 is built from 13 residues. Germline V gene lookup returns CDR1 SGHRS and CDR2 YFSETQ. V shed 4 bases and J 7 bases; nucleotides not matched to a gene: 8. The CDR3: CASSREGAEEQYF. In DNA form, the CDR3 reads TGCGCCAGCAGCCGAGAGGGGGCGGAGGAGCAGTACTTC.